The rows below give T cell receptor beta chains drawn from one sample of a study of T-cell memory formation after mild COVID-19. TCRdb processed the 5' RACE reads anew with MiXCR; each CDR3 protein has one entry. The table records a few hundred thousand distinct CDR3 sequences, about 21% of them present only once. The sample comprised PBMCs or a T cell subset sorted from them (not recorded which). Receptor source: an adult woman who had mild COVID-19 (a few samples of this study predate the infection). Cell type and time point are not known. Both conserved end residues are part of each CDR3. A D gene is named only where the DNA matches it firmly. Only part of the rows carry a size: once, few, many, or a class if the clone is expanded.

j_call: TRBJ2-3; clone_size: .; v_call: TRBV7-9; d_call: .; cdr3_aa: CASSREFRSDTQYF; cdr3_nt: TGTGCCAGCAGCCGTGAATTCCGGTCGGATACGCAGTATTTT
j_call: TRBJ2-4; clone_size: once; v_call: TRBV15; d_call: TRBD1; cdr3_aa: CATSTGQDWAKNIQYF; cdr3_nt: TGTGCCACCAGCACCGGACAGGACTGGGCCAAAAACATTCAGTACTTC
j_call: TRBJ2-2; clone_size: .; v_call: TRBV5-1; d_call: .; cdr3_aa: CASSLGAVNTGELFF; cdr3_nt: TGCGCCAGCAGCTTGGGAGCGGTGAACACCGGGGAGCTGTTTTTT
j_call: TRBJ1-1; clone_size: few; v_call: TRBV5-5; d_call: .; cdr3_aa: CASSLPGDPEAFF; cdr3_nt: TGTGCCAGCAGCTTGCCCGGGGATCCTGAAGCTTTCTTT
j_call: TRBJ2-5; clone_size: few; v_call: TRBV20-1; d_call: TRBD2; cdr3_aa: CSAREAGGETQYF; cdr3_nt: TGCAGTGCTAGAGAGGCGGGGGGAGAGACCCAGTACTTC
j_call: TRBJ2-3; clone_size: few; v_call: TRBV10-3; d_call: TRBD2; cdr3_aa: CAIGTSGRALPDTQYF; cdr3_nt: TGTGCCATCGGGACTAGCGGGAGGGCCCTCCCAGATACGCAGTATTTT
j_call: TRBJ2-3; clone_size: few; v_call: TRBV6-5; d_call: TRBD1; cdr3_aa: CASSLAGTGTTDTQYF; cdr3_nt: TGTGCCAGCAGTTTGGCCGGGACAGGTACCACAGATACGCAGTATTTT
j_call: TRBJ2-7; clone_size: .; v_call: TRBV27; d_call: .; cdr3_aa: CASRTRVVGPWDEQYF; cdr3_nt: TGTGCCAGCAGGACACGGGTAGTGGGGCCATGGGACGAGCAGTACTTC
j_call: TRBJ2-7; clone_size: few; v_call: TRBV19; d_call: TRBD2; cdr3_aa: CASSLSGAPSSYEQYF; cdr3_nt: TGTGCCAGTAGTCTCAGCGGGGCCCCTAGCTCCTACGAGCAGTACTTC
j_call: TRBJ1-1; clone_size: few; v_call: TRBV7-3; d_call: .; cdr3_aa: CASSFARSTEAFF; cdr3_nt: TGTGCCAGCAGCTTCGCTAGGAGCACTGAAGCTTTCTTT
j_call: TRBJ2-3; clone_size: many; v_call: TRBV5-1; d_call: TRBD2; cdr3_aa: CASSWRGGLAEGGTDTQYF; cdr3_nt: TGCGCCAGCAGCTGGAGGGGTGGACTAGCGGAGGGAGGCACAGATACGCAGTATTTT
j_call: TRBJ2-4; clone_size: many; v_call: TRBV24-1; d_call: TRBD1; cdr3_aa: CATTTHSGTGENIQYF; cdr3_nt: TGTGCCACCACCACCCATAGCGGGACAGGGGAAAACATTCAGTACTTC
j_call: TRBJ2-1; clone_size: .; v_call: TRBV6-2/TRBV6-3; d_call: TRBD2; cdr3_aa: CASNVVSHTPGTSGYNEQFF; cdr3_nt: TGTGCCAGCAACGTCGTAAGTCATACCCCCGGGACTAGCGGTTACAATGAGCAGTTCTTC
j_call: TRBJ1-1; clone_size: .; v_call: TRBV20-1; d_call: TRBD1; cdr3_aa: CSAKDRGDTEAFF; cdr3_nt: TGCAGTGCGAAAGACAGGGGGGACACTGAAGCTTTCTTT
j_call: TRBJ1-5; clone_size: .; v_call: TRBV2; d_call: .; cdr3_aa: CASSEGGSGNQPQHF; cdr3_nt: TGTGCCAGCAGTGAAGGGGGTTCGGGCAATCAGCCCCAGCATTTT
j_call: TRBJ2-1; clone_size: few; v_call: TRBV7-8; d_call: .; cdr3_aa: CASSQYGSDEQFF; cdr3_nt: TGTGCCAGCAGCCAGTACGGGAGTGATGAGCAGTTCTTC
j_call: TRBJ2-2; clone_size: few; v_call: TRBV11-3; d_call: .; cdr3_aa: CASSPTRTGTGELFF; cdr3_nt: TGTGCCAGCAGCCCCACCCGAACGGGCACCGGGGAGCTGTTTTTT
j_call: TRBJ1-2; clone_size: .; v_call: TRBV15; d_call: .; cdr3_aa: CATSRVIGDGGYTF; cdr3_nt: TGTGCCACCAGCCGAGTGATTGGGGACGGTGGCTACACCTTC
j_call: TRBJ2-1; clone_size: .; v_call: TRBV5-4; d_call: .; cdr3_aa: CASTDGGYGSYNEQFF; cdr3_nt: TGTGCCAGCACCGACGGGGGCTACGGTTCCTACAATGAGCAGTTCTTC
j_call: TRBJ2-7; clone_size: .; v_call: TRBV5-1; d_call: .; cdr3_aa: CASKREETAAYEQYF; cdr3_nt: TGCGCCAGCAAAAGGGAAGAGACAGCCGCCTACGAGCAGTACTTC
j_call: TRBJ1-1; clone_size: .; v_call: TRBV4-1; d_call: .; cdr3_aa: CASSQDLRNTEAFF; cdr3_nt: TGCGCCAGCAGCCAAGATCTGAGGAACACTGAAGCTTTCTTT
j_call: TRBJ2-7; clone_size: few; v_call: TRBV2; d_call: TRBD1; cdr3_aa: CASRGTGRYEQYF; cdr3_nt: TGTGCCAGCAGGGGGACAGGGAGGTACGAGCAGTACTTC
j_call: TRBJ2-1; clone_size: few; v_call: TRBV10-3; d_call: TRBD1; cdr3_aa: CAISSDRSTYNEQFF; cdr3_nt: TGTGCCATCAGCTCGGACAGGTCCACCTACAATGAGCAGTTCTTC
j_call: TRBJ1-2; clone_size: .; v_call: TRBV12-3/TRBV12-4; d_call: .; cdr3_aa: CASSLDRGSRGYTF; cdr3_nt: TGTGCCAGCAGTTTAGATCGGGGCAGTCGGGGCTACACCTTC
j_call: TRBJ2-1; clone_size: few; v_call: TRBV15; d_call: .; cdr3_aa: CATSISDEQFF; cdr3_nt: TGTGCCACCAGCATCTCCGATGAGCAGTTCTTC
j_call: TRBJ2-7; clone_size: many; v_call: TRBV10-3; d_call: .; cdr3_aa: CAIGRELDYEQYF; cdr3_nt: TGTGCCATCGGACGGGAGCTGGATTACGAGCAGTACTTC
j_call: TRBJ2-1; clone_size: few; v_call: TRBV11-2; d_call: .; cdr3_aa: CASTRSGAASSYNEQFF; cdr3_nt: TGTGCCAGCACACGGAGTGGGGCTGCGAGCTCCTACAATGAGCAGTTCTTC
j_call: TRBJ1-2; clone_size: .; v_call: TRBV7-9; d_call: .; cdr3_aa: CASSSSSTAATYGYTF; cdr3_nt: TGTGCCAGCAGCTCTTCTTCCACAGCAGCAACCTATGGCTACACCTTC
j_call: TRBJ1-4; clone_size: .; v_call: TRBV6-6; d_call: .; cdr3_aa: CASSYEVAANEKLFF; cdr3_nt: TGTGCCAGCAGTTACGAGGTGGCTGCAAATGAAAAACTGTTTTTT
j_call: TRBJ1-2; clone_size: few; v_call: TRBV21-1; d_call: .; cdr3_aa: CASDEGVSYGYTF; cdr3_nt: TGTGCCAGCGATGAGGGCGTGAGCTATGGCTACACCTTC
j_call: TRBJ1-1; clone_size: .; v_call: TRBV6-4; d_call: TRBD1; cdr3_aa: CASRGTGGERAFF; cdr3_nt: TGTGCCAGCAGAGGGACAGGGGGCGAGCGAGCTTTCTTT
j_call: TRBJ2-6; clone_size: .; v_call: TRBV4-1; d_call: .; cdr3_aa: CASSQVSSGANVLTF; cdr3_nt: TGCGCCAGCAGCCAGGTTAGCTCTGGGGCCAACGTCCTGACTTTC
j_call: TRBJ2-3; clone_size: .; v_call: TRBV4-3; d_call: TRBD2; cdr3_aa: CASSAGLAYTDTQYF; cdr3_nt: TGCGCCAGCAGTGCGGGACTAGCTTACACAGATACGCAGTATTTT
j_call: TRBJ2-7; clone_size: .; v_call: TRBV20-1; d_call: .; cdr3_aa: CSARGVPPEQYF; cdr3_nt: TGCAGTGCTAGAGGGGTTCCCCCCGAGCAGTACTTC
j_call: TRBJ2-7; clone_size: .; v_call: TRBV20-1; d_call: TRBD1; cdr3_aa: CSARRDSSYEQYF; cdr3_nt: TGCAGTGCTCGCCGGGACAGTTCCTACGAGCAGTACTTC
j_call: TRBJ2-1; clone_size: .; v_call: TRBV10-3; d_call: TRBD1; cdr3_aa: CATADRDGEQFF; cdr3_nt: TGTGCCACCGCGGACAGGGACGGCGAGCAGTTCTTC
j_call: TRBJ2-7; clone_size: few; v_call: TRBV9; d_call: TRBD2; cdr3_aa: CASSPSAGGPWEQYF; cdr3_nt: TGTGCCAGCAGCCCCTCTGCGGGAGGGCCGTGGGAGCAGTACTTC
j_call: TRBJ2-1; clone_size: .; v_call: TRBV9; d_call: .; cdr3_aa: CASSPLSVDNEQFF; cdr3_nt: TGTGCCAGCAGCCCCCTTTCGGTCGACAATGAGCAGTTCTTC
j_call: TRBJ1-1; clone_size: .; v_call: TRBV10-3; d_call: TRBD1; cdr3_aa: CAIRPGQGVSEAFF; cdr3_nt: TGTGCCATCAGACCGGGACAGGGGGTCTCTGAAGCTTTCTTT
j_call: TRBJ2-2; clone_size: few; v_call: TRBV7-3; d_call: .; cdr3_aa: CASSPRPGVTTGELFF; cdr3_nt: TGTGCCAGCAGCCCCCGGCCAGGGGTGACCACCGGGGAGCTGTTTTTT
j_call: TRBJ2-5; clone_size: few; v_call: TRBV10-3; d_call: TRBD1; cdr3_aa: CAISERRPGQGQETQYF; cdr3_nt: TGTGCCATCAGTGAGCGTCGACCGGGACAGGGGCAAGAGACCCAGTACTTC
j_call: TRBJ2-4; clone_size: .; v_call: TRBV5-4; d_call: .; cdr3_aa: CASSLIPRNIQYF; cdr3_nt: TGTGCCAGCAGCTTGATCCCGCGGAACATTCAGTACTTC
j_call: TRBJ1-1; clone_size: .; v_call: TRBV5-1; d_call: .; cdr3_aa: CASSSQQGGSTEAFF; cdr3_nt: TGCGCCAGCAGCTCCCAACAGGGAGGGAGCACTGAAGCTTTCTTT